This TCR beta chain was captured in a study of response to subunit inactivated influenza vaccine. TCRdb redid the calling of the RT-PCR reads with MiXCR, one entry per CDR3 protein. The sample lists about 700,000 distinct CDR3 sequences; roughly 13% were seen once. Study conclusions and caveats: Each seasonal influenza vaccination, the authors suggested, recruits few new T cells.

CDR3 size: 15 residues. Germline lookup yields CDR1 ENHRY and CDR2 SYGVKD. Trimming removed 10 bases from V and 2 bases from J; junction bases left unmatched: 10. This clonotype was counted at least ten times. Its antigen is as yet unknown. The origin of this receptor is a man aged 50 to 59 who received an inactivated influenza vaccine. The sequencing used PBMCs from blood, collected approximately 15 days before vaccination. The rearrangement links TRBV10-3 to TRBJ2-1; TRBD2 matches 8 bases. The CDR3 protein is CATRGGREAYNEQFF. Here the CDR3 DNA reads TGTGCCACTAGGGGGGGGCGGGAGGCCTACAATGAGCAGTTCTTC.